This T cell receptor (beta chain) was recovered during a study of neurological immune-mediated disorders. Study conclusions and caveats: Neither clinical nor MRI features were found to be associated with the multiple sclerosis repertoire cluster. On phylogenetic grouping, the repertoires of 18 of 34 multiple sclerosis patients fell within one related-CDR3 cluster, constituting a possible signature.

The cDNA was synthesized by 5'RACE incorporating 10-nucleotide random UMIs. TCRdb itself ran the 5' RACE reads through MiXCR, one entry per CDR3 protein. The sample has about 19,000 distinct CDR3 sequences; over 2.5% are singletons. CDR1 and CDR2 (germline): KGHDR, SFDVKD. The CDR3 extends over 17 amino acids. J gave up 8 bases and V 3 bases, and 13 bases lay outside the gene matches. This clonotype was detected many times. What it binds is not known. This clonotype was obtained from a woman aged 18-29 years with multiple sclerosis. The genes are TRBV24-1 and TRBJ2-1, with TRBD1 matching 9 bases. The specimen was PBMCs. In DNA, the CDR3 is TGTGCCACCAGTGATCTACCTCCCGGGACAGGGAAAGATGAGCAGTTCTTC. The encoded protein is CATSDLPPGTGKDEQFF.